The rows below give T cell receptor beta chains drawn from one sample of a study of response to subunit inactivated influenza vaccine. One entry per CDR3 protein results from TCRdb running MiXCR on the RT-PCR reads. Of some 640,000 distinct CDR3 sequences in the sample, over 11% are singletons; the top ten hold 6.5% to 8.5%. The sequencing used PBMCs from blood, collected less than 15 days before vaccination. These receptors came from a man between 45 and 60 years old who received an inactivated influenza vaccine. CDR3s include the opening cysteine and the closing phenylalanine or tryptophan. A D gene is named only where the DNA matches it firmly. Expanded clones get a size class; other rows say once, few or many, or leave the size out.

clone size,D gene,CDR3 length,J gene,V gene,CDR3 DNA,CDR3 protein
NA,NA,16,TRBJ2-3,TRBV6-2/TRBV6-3,TGTGCCAGCAGTTACTTCCAGAGTCAGTTAGCAGATACGCAGTATTTT,CASSYFQSQLADTQYF
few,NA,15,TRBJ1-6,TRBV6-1,TGTGCCAGCAGCTGGGACGGCTCCTATAATTCACCCCTCCACTTT,CASSWDGSYNSPLHF
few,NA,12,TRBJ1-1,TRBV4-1,TGCGCCAGCAGCCAAGAGGGAGGGGCTGCTTTCTTT,CASSQEGGAAFF
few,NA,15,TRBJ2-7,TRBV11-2,TGTGCCAGCAGCTTAGCGTCGGGACCAGGCTACGAGCAGTACTTC,CASSLASGPGYEQYF
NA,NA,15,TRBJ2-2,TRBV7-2,TGTGCCAGCAGCTTCTGGAGCGCGAACACCGGGGAGCTGTTTTTT,CASSFWSANTGELFF
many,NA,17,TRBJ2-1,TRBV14,TGTGCCAGCAGCCTTCGACCGGGACTGGTCTCCTACAATGAGCAGTTCTTC,CASSLRPGLVSYNEQFF
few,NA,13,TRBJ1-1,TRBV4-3,TGCGCCAGCAGCCAAGATCTTTCGGGTGAAGCTTTCTTT,CASSQDLSGEAFF
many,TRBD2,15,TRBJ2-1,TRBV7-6,TGTGCCAGCAGCTCCGGGACTAGCGGGCTAAATGAGCAGTTCTTC,CASSSGTSGLNEQFF
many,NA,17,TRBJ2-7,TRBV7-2,TGTGCCAGCAGCTTGAACCCCTCGCGGGGACCCCGAAACGAGCAGTACTTC,CASSLNPSRGPRNEQYF
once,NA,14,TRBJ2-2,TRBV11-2,TGTGCCAGCAGCTTAGATTGGGGCTCCGGGGAGCTGTTTTTT,CASSLDWGSGELFF
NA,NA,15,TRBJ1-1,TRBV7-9,TGTGCCAGTAAGCAGGGGCCTTCGGTCGACGCTGAAGCTTTCTTT,CASKQGPSVDAEAFF
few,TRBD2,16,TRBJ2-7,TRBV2,TGTGCCATAGTAGGAAGAGGCGGGAGGAGCTCCTACGAGCAGTACTTC,CAIVGRGGRSSYEQYF
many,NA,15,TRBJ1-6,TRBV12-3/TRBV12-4,TGTGCCAGCAGTTCCGGACTGGTTGGGAATTCACCCCTCCACTTT,CASSSGLVGNSPLHF
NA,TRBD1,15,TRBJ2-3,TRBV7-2,TGTGCCAGCAGCTTACCGACAGGGTTGAGCGATACGCAGTATTTT,CASSLPTGLSDTQYF
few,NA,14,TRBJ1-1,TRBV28,TGTGCCAGCAGTCCCTCGAACTTGAACACTGAAGCTTTCTTT,CASSPSNLNTEAFF
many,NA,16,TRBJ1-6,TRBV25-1,TGTGCCAGCAGTGCAAATCCGGGGCCTTATAATTCACCCCTCCACTTT,CASSANPGPYNSPLHF
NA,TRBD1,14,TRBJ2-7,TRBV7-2,TGTGCCAGCAGCTCCCGACAGGGACGGGTCGAGCAGTACTTC,CASSSRQGRVEQYF
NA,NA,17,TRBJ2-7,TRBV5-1,TGCGCCAGCAGCTTGGACGGTCGGGGACCCCTCTCCTACGAGCAGTACTTC,CASSLDGRGPLSYEQYF
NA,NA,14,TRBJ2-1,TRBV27,TGTGCCAGCAAACCGGGACCGCACTACAATGAGCAGTTCTTC,CASKPGPHYNEQFF
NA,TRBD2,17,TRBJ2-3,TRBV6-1,TGTGCCAGCAGCAAAGGGACTAGCGGGGGAAACACAGATACGCAGTATTTT,CASSKGTSGGNTDTQYF
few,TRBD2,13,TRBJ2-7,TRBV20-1,TGCAGTGCTTCTAGCGGGAGGGCCTACGAGCAGTACTTC,CSASSGRAYEQYF
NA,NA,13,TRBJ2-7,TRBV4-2,TGTGCCAGCAGCCAAAACAGCCACTACGAGCAGTACTTC,CASSQNSHYEQYF
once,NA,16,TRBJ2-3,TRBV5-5,TGTGCCAGCAGCGGTCGGGGACATCATAGCACAGATACGCAGTATTTT,CASSGRGHHSTDTQYF
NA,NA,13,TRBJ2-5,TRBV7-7,TGTGCCAGCAGCCCCTCAGCGGGAGAGACCCAGTACTTC,CASSPSAGETQYF
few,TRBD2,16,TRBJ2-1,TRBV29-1,TGCAGCGCCCGGAGTCCGGGACTAGCGGGAGTCTATGAGCAGTTCTTC,CSARSPGLAGVYEQFF
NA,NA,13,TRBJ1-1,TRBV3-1,TGTGCCAGCAGCCTAGACAGAAGAAGTGAAGCTTTCTTT,CASSLDRRSEAFF
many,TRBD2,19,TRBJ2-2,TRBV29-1,TGCAGCGTTGAAGAGAAACCCACTAGCGGGAGGCGCAACACCGGGGAGCTGTTTTTT,CSVEEKPTSGRRNTGELFF
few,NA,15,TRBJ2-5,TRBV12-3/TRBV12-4,TGTGCCAGCAGTTTAGCAACCAGCGGGCAAGAGACCCAGTACTTC,CASSLATSGQETQYF
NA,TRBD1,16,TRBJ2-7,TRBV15,TGTGCCACCAGCAGAGATATAGAACAGGGGGCGAAAGAGCAGTACTTC,CATSRDIEQGAKEQYF